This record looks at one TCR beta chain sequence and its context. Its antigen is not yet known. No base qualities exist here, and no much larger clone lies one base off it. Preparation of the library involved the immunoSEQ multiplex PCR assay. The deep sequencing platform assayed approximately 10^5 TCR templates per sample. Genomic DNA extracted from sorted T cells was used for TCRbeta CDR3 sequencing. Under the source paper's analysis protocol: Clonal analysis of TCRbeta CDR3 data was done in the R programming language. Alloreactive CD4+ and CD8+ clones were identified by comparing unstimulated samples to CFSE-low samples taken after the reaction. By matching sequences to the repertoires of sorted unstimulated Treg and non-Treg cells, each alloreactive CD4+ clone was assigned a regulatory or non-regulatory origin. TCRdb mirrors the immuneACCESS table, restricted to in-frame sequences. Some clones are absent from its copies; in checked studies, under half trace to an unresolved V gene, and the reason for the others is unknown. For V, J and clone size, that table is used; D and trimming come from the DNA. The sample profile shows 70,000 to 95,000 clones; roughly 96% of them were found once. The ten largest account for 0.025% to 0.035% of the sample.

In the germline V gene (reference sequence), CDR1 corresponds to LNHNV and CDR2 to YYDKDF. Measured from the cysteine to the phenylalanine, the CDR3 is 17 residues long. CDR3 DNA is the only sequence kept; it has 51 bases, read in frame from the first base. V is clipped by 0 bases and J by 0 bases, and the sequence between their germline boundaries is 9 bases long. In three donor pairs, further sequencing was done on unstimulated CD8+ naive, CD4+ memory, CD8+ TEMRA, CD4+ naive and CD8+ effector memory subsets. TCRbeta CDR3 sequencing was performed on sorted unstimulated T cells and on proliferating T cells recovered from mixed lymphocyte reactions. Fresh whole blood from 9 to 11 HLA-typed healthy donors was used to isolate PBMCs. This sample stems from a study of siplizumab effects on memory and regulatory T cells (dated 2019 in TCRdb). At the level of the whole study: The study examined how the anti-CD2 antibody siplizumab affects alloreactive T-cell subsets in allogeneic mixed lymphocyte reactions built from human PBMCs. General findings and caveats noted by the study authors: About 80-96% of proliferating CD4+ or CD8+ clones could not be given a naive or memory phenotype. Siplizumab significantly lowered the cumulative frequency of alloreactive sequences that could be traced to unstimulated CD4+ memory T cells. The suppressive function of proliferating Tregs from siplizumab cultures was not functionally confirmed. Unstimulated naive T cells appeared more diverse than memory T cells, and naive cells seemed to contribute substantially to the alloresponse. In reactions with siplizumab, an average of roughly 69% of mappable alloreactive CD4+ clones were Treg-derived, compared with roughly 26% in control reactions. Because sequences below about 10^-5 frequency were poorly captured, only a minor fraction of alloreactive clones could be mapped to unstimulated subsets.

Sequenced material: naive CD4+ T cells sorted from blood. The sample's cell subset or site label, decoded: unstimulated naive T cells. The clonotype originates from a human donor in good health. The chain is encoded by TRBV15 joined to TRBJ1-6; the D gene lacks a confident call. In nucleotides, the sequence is TGTGCCACCAGCAGAGAGGCCATGAGCTCCTATAATTCACCCCTCCACTTT. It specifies CATSREAMSSYNSPLHF.